A single sample gave rise to the 17 T cell receptor beta chains below, sequenced in a study of T cell responses to AZD1222 COVID-19 vaccine. Clones were read by immunoSEQ multiplex PCR, and TCRdb kept only the in-frame ones, dropping some. In the table there are 170,000 or so clones, roughly 90% of which are singletons. Sample: peripheral blood, taken on day 0 of AZD1222 vaccination. The receptors come from an adult in good health.

The chain combines TRBV4-1 with TRBJ1-4; D gene ambiguous. The CDR3 length is 15 residues. V was trimmed by 4 bases and J by 0 bases, leaving 9 bases between them. Germline-derived CDR1 and CDR2 are MGHRA and YSYEKL. For the CDR3, the DNA is TGCGCCAGCAGCCCTTCCCCCGCAACTAATGAAAAACTGTTTTTT. Its protein is CASSPSPATNEKLFF.

The chain's CDR3 is CASSSPSLVTGEQYF. The CDR3 DNA is TGTGCCAGCAGCTCTCCGTCGCTAGTGACCGGCGAGCAGTACTTC. The V gene is TRBV7-6, the J gene TRBJ2-7; D not certain. The CDR3 consists of 15 residues. Per germline, CDR1 SGHVS and CDR2 FNYEAQ. The V end was cut by 4 bases, the J end by 6 bases, with 19 bases between.

J is TRBJ1-6 and V is TRBV4-2; D might be TRBD1 (6 bases). V lost 3 bases to trimming and J lost 10 bases, with 19 bases between them. Germline values: CDR1 LGHNA, CDR2 YNFKEQ. The CDR3 sequence is 16 residues long. The CDR3 coding sequence is TGTGCCAGCAGCCAGGGCCGGGGGGGCGCAGGATCACCCCTCCACTTT. This sequence encodes CASSQGRGGAGSPLHF.

The chain has TRBV6-5 and TRBJ1-4, with 8 bases fitting TRBD1. The CDR3 runs to 14 residues. The germline gives CDR1 MNHEY, CDR2 SVGAGI. Losses at the gene ends were 6 bases for V and 7 bases for J; bases not matched to a gene: 7. This CDR3 reads CASSQGQDFEKLFF. The CDR3 DNA is TGTGCCAGCAGCCAGGGACAGGACTTTGAAAAACTGTTTTTT.

This chain links TRBV6-5 with TRBJ2-7; 7 nucleotides align to TRBD2. V lost 6 bases, J lost 4 bases, and 12 bases stayed unmatched. CDR1 MNHEY and CDR2 SVGAGI come from the germline V gene. This CDR3 spans 15 amino acids. The CDR3 DNA reads TGTGCCAGCAGGGGAGACGGCGGGAGTGGATACGAGCAGTACTTC. This encodes CASRGDGGSGYEQYF.

The V gene is TRBV9, the J gene TRBJ2-7, with no clear D. This CDR3 has 16 residues. Trimming stripped 2 bases from V and 0 bases from J, with 15 bases between. Germline V gene data show CDR1 as SGDLS and CDR2 as YYNGEE. The CDR3 is CASSVSPLENSYEQYF. For the CDR3, the DNA is TGTGCCAGCAGCGTCTCTCCCCTGGAGAACTCCTACGAGCAGTACTTC.

This clone was recorded a few times. The chain uses TRBV27 and TRBJ2-7; TRBD1 matches at 8 bases. From germline, CDR1 is MNHEY and CDR2 SMNVEV (reference sequence). CDR3 size: 14 residues. The V segment lost 5 bases and the J segment 0 bases; nucleotides outside the gene matches: 3. The CDR3 reads CASSRRGPSYEQYF. CDR3 DNA sequence: TGTGCCAGCAGTCGCAGGGGGCCCTCCTACGAGCAGTACTTC.

The chain uses TRBV6-5 and TRBJ1-2; D gene ambiguous. V was pared by 6 bases and J by 0 bases, with 11 bases between. Germline V gives CDR1 MNHEY, CDR2 SVGAGI. The CDR3 is 14 amino acids. CDR3 amino acids: CASRRPLPNYGYTF. The CDR3 bases are TGTGCCAGCAGGAGACCTTTACCTAACTATGGCTACACCTTC.

The chain links TRBV11-3 to TRBJ2-2, with 10 positions matching TRBD2. The CDR3 consists of 17 residues. Germline assignment: CDR1 SGHNT and CDR2 YENEEA. The junction had 5 bases not matched to a gene; V was cut back by 1 base and J by 3 bases. The CDR3 spells CASSLGVLAGDTGELFF. CDR3 coding DNA: TGTGCCAGCAGCTTAGGGGTTCTAGCGGGAGACACCGGGGAGCTGTTTTTT.

J is TRBJ1-1 and V is TRBV21-1; the tabulated D call, TRBD1, remains unverified against the DNA. TRBV21-1 is marked as a pseudogene. CDR3 length equals 15 residues. The CDR3 DNA is TGTGCCAGCACCGAAATCCGGCCTTTGAACAGAGAAGCTTTCTTT. Its protein product is CASTEIRPLNREAFF.

This clone was seen a few times. The CDR3, as DNA: TGTGCCAGCAGTTCACGAGCGATAGACAGGAACCTCGGGGATCAGCCCCAGCATTTT. This codes for CASSSRAIDRNLGDQPQHF. The V and J genes are TRBV27 and TRBJ1-5; possible D gene TRBD1, 6 bases. There are 19 residues in the CDR3. The germline V gene has CDR1 MNHEY and CDR2 SMNVEV (reference sequence). V gave up 4 bases and J gave up 5 bases, with 27 bases separating them.

CDR3: CASRWTSGSPNEQFF. CDR3 sequence (DNA): TGTGCCAGCAGATGGACTAGCGGGAGCCCCAATGAGCAGTTCTTC. The gene calls are TRBV6-5 and TRBJ2-1; TRBD2 aligns across 13 bases. The CDR3 consists of 15 residues. The junction had 5 bases not matched to a gene; V was cut back by 6 bases and J by 6 bases. Germline lookup yields CDR1 MNHEY and CDR2 SVGAGI.

The chain combines TRBV5-1 with TRBJ2-2, with 8 positions matching TRBD2. Germline V gene sequence: CDR1 SGHRS, CDR2 YFSETQ. Trimming at V came to 4 bases and at J to 1 base, leaving 9 bases not matched to a gene. The CDR3 consists of 17 residues. The chain's CDR3 is CASSPTGTRKNTGELFF. In nucleotides, the CDR3 is TGCGCCAGCAGCCCTACCGGGACTAGGAAGAACACCGGGGAGCTGTTTTTT.

The gene calls are TRBV10-3 and TRBJ1-2, with D maybe TRBD1 (5 bases). The CDR3 spans 14 residues. The germline V and J ends were trimmed by 6 bases and 2 bases, with 13 bases remaining between them. CDR1 ENHRY and CDR2 SYGVKD come from the germline V gene. CDR3 region: CAISHATDNYGYTF. The CDR3 DNA sequence: TGTGCCATCAGCCACGCGACAGACAACTATGGCTACACCTTC.

V and J are TRBV10-1 and TRBJ1-2; D unresolved. Germline loops: CDR1 WNHNN, CDR2 SYGVQD (reference sequence). This CDR3 contains 13 residues. V was shortened by 4 bases and J by 5 bases, with 11 bases between the two germline ends. The CDR3 bases are TGCGCCAGCAGTGGCGGATTCGGATATGGCTACACCTTC. Translation: CASSGGFGYGYTF.

J is TRBJ2-7 and V is TRBV29-1; either TRBD1 or TRBD2 may supply D (5 bases each). This CDR3 spans 12 amino acids. Germline loops: CDR1 SQVTM, CDR2 ANQGSEA. Trimming took 4 bases from V and 5 from J, leaving 12 bases between them. In DNA form, the CDR3 reads TGCAGCGTTGGTCGCAGGGACCACGAGCAGTACTTC. This sequence encodes CSVGRRDHEQYF.

This chain uses TRBV15 with TRBJ1-2, with D unresolved. The CDR3 has 12 residues. Trimming cost V 3 bases and J 8 bases, with 10 bases left between them. The germline V gene has CDR1 LNHNV and CDR2 YYDKDF (reference sequence). CDR3 in amino acids: CATSSTGLGYTF. The CDR3 DNA reads as TGTGCCACCAGCAGCACGGGCCTCGGCTACACCTTC. The entire variable domain, with the rest obtained from reference TRBV15 and TRBJ1-2, is as follows: DAMVIQNPRYQVTQFGKPVTLSCSQTLNHNVMYWYQQKSSQAPKLLFHYYDKDFNNEADTPDNFQSRRPNTSFCFLDIRSPGLGDTAMYLCATSSTGLGYTFGSGTRLTVV.